A selection of T cell receptor beta chains follows, all from one sample in a study of human thymus T cells. Sequenced by immunoSEQ multiplex PCR; TCRdb stores in-frame clones only, minus some. The sample lists about 78,000 clones, 95% to 98% seen once, with roughly 0.028% in the top ten. Sequencing was performed on thymus tissue. Receptor source: a boy less than two years old with a congenital heart defect but otherwise immunologically healthy. The CDR3 runs from the conserved cysteine through the conserved F or W. A D gene is named only where the DNA matches it firmly. Clone size, where shown, is once, few, many, or a class for clones that have expanded.

CDR3aa: CASSLKTSGRGGGTDTQYF
CDR3nt: TGTGCCAGCAGCCTCAAGACTAGCGGGAGAGGGGGCGGCACAGATACGCAGTATTTT
d_gene: TRBD2
abundance: -
v_gene: TRBV7-9
j_gene: TRBJ2-3

CDR3aa: CASSLGHRGNSNQPQHF
CDR3nt: TGTGCCAGCAGTTTAGGTCATCGAGGCAATAGCAATCAGCCCCAGCATTTT
d_gene: -
abundance: -
v_gene: TRBV28
j_gene: TRBJ1-5

CDR3aa: CASSQDLGIGPSTDTQYF
CDR3nt: TGCGCCAGCAGCCAAGATCTTGGGATTGGGCCTAGCACAGATACGCAGTATTTT
d_gene: -
abundance: -
v_gene: TRBV4-3
j_gene: TRBJ2-3

CDR3aa: CASSPPRLAGGTYNEQFF
CDR3nt: TGTGCCAGCAGCCCCCCCCGGCTAGCGGGAGGAACCTACAATGAGCAGTTCTTC
d_gene: TRBD2
abundance: -
v_gene: TRBV27
j_gene: TRBJ2-1

CDR3aa: CASTVVGGTGELFF
CDR3nt: TGTGCCAGCACCGTCGTGGGCGGCACCGGGGAGCTGTTTTTT
d_gene: -
abundance: -
v_gene: TRBV2
j_gene: TRBJ2-2

CDR3aa: CASSQDPLAGGLPSNEQFF
CDR3nt: TGCGCCAGCAGCCAAGATCCGCTAGCGGGGGGGCTCCCTAGCAATGAGCAGTTCTTC
d_gene: TRBD2
abundance: -
v_gene: TRBV4-3
j_gene: TRBJ2-1

CDR3aa: CASSQDLPMSDTQYF
CDR3nt: TGTGCCAGCAGCCAAGATCTCCCTATGTCAGATACGCAGTATTTT
d_gene: -
abundance: once
v_gene: TRBV4-2
j_gene: TRBJ2-3

CDR3aa: CASSIDRLSGQGATDTQYF
CDR3nt: TGTGCCAGTAGTATCGATCGTCTATCCGGACAGGGGGCGACAGATACGCAGTATTTT
d_gene: TRBD1
abundance: -
v_gene: TRBV19
j_gene: TRBJ2-3

CDR3aa: CASSYSFSTDTQYF
CDR3nt: TGTGCCAGCAGTTACTCCTTTAGCACAGATACGCAGTATTTT
d_gene: -
abundance: -
v_gene: TRBV6-6
j_gene: TRBJ2-3

CDR3aa: CASSQEKVHSGNTIYF
CDR3nt: TGCGCCAGCAGCCAAGAAAAAGTCCACTCTGGAAACACCATATATTTT
d_gene: -
abundance: -
v_gene: TRBV4-1
j_gene: TRBJ1-3

CDR3aa: CASSSGSKVANEKLFF
CDR3nt: TGTGCCAGCAGTAGCGGGAGCAAGGTAGCTAATGAAAAACTGTTTTTT
d_gene: -
abundance: -
v_gene: TRBV25-1
j_gene: TRBJ1-4

CDR3aa: CASSLGALSQETQYF
CDR3nt: TGCGCCAGCAGCCTCGGGGCGCTAAGCCAAGAGACCCAGTACTTC
d_gene: -
abundance: -
v_gene: TRBV4-3
j_gene: TRBJ2-5

CDR3aa: CASSWDRGKGNEQFF
CDR3nt: TGTGCCAGCAGCTGGGACAGGGGAAAAGGCAATGAGCAGTTCTTC
d_gene: TRBD1
abundance: -
v_gene: TRBV27
j_gene: TRBJ2-1

CDR3aa: CASRETGPPPDYEQYF
CDR3nt: TGTGCCAGCAGGGAAACCGGGCCGCCTCCGGACTACGAGCAGTACTTC
d_gene: -
abundance: -
v_gene: TRBV6-4
j_gene: TRBJ2-7

CDR3aa: CASSLEGIGNWNTEAFF
CDR3nt: TGTGCCAGCAGCTTAGAAGGAATAGGAAACTGGAACACTGAAGCTTTCTTT
d_gene: -
abundance: -
v_gene: TRBV11-2
j_gene: TRBJ1-1

CDR3aa: CASSQDSGTGGWLNGYTF
CDR3nt: TGCGCCAGCAGCCAAGATTCCGGGACAGGGGGCTGGCTGAATGGCTACACCTTC
d_gene: TRBD1
abundance: few
v_gene: TRBV4-3
j_gene: TRBJ1-2

CDR3aa: CASSPQGAGRETQYF
CDR3nt: TGTGCCAGCAGCCCCCAGGGAGCGGGGAGAGAGACCCAGTACTTC
d_gene: TRBD2
abundance: -
v_gene: TRBV13
j_gene: TRBJ2-5

CDR3aa: CASSATEGGFYEQYF
CDR3nt: TGTGCCAGCAGCGCGACGGAGGGGGGGTTTTACGAGCAGTACTTC
d_gene: -
abundance: once
v_gene: TRBV5-6
j_gene: TRBJ2-7

CDR3aa: CASSLPAGEDEQFF
CDR3nt: TGTGCCAGCAGCTTGCCAGCGGGAGAGGATGAGCAGTTCTTC
d_gene: TRBD2
abundance: -
v_gene: TRBV5-4
j_gene: TRBJ2-1

CDR3aa: CASSSHPGTSKMNTEAFF
CDR3nt: TGTGCCAGCAGCTCCCATCCCGGGACCTCAAAGATGAACACTGAAGCTTTCTTT
d_gene: -
abundance: -
v_gene: TRBV7-9
j_gene: TRBJ1-1

CDR3aa: CASSVDGLTTSTDTQYF
CDR3nt: TGTGCCAGCAGCGTAGACGGTCTAACTACTAGCACAGATACGCAGTATTTT
d_gene: -
abundance: -
v_gene: TRBV9
j_gene: TRBJ2-3

CDR3aa: CASSMASGGGKGDTEAFF
CDR3nt: TGTGCCAGCAGCATGGCCAGTGGGGGGGGAAAAGGGGACACTGAAGCTTTCTTT
d_gene: -
abundance: -
v_gene: TRBV11-3
j_gene: TRBJ1-1

CDR3aa: CASSIGHPYEQYF
CDR3nt: TGTGCCAGTAGTATAGGGCACCCCTACGAGCAGTACTTC
d_gene: -
abundance: -
v_gene: TRBV19
j_gene: TRBJ2-7

CDR3aa: CSARDRDRGSF
CDR3nt: TGCAGTGCTAGAGACCGGGACAGGGGCTCCTTC
d_gene: TRBD1
abundance: -
v_gene: TRBV20-1
j_gene: TRBJ2-7

CDR3aa: CASSYLRQGEYSPLHF
CDR3nt: TGTGCCAGCAGCTACCTTAGACAGGGGGAGTATTCACCCCTCCACTTT
d_gene: TRBD1
abundance: -
v_gene: TRBV5-6
j_gene: TRBJ1-6

CDR3aa: CASSLCKTGVSQPQHF
CDR3nt: TGTGCCAGCAGTTTATGCAAGACAGGGGTGAGTCAGCCCCAGCATTTT
d_gene: TRBD1
abundance: -
v_gene: TRBV28
j_gene: TRBJ1-5

CDR3aa: CASSPRLAGATVESYNEQFF
CDR3nt: TGTGCCAGCAGCCCTCGCCTAGCGGGAGCGACTGTGGAGTCCTACAATGAGCAGTTCTTC
d_gene: TRBD2
abundance: -
v_gene: TRBV4-2
j_gene: TRBJ2-1

CDR3aa: CASSLSGAYPRSYQETQYF
CDR3nt: TGTGCCAGCAGCTTGAGCGGAGCGTATCCTCGATCGTACCAAGAGACCCAGTACTTC
d_gene: -
abundance: -
v_gene: TRBV5-4
j_gene: TRBJ2-5

CDR3aa: CASSVNYEQYF
CDR3nt: TGTGCCAGCAGCGTCAACTACGAGCAGTACTTC
d_gene: -
abundance: once
v_gene: TRBV11-2
j_gene: TRBJ2-7

CDR3aa: CGVHRTTGELFF
CDR3nt: TGTGGGGTCCACAGAACCACCGGGGAGCTGTTTTTT
d_gene: -
abundance: once
v_gene: TRBV29-1
j_gene: TRBJ2-2

CDR3aa: CASSVRDRGLEFSYEQYF
CDR3nt: TGCGCCAGCAGCGTCCGGGACAGGGGCCTAGAATTCTCCTACGAGCAGTACTTC
d_gene: TRBD1
abundance: -
v_gene: TRBV5-1
j_gene: TRBJ2-7

CDR3aa: CASSQVGGVGSSYEQYF
CDR3nt: TGTGCCAGCAGCCAAGTAGGCGGGGTTGGGAGCTCCTACGAGCAGTACTTC
d_gene: -
abundance: -
v_gene: TRBV4-2
j_gene: TRBJ2-7

CDR3aa: CAISEWGKFADTQYF
CDR3nt: TGTGCCATCAGTGAGTGGGGGAAGTTCGCAGATACGCAGTATTTT
d_gene: -
abundance: -
v_gene: TRBV10-3
j_gene: TRBJ2-3

CDR3aa: CASSDRGSNQPQHF
CDR3nt: TGTGCCAGCAGCGACAGGGGAAGCAATCAGCCCCAGCATTTT
d_gene: TRBD1
abundance: -
v_gene: TRBV2
j_gene: TRBJ1-5

CDR3aa: CAFPRGDGANVLTF
CDR3nt: TGTGCCTTCCCCAGGGGTGATGGGGCCAACGTCCTGACTTTC
d_gene: -
abundance: -
v_gene: TRBV30
j_gene: TRBJ2-6

CDR3aa: CAWRGLEIGTSGQTYNEQFF
CDR3nt: TGTGCCTGGAGGGGACTCGAAATTGGGACTAGCGGGCAAACCTACAATGAGCAGTTCTTC
d_gene: TRBD2
abundance: -
v_gene: TRBV30
j_gene: TRBJ2-1

CDR3aa: CASSHTTTGFQETQYF
CDR3nt: TGTGCCAGCAGCCATACGACGACAGGTTTTCAAGAGACCCAGTACTTC
d_gene: -
abundance: -
v_gene: TRBV7-2
j_gene: TRBJ2-5

CDR3aa: CASSARGPKYF
CDR3nt: TGTGCCAGCAGCGCCCGGGGCCCTAAATACTTC
d_gene: -
abundance: -
v_gene: TRBV2
j_gene: TRBJ2-7

CDR3aa: CASSSSGLEVGNQPQHF
CDR3nt: TGTGCCAGCAGCTCGAGCGGCCTCGAGGTCGGCAATCAGCCCCAGCATTTT
d_gene: -
abundance: -
v_gene: TRBV5-8
j_gene: TRBJ1-5

CDR3aa: CASSQGLAGGPDTDTQYF
CDR3nt: TGCGCCAGCAGCCAAGGACTAGCGGGAGGCCCGGACACAGATACGCAGTATTTT
d_gene: TRBD2
abundance: -
v_gene: TRBV10-2
j_gene: TRBJ2-3

CDR3aa: CASSMGLAGTSPYEQYF
CDR3nt: TGTGCCAGCAGCATGGGACTAGCGGGAACGAGTCCCTACGAGCAGTACTTC
d_gene: TRBD2
abundance: -
v_gene: TRBV5-4
j_gene: TRBJ2-7

CDR3aa: CASSAGQGAEQFF
CDR3nt: TGCGCCAGCAGCGCCGGACAGGGGGCAGAGCAGTTCTTC
d_gene: TRBD1
abundance: -
v_gene: TRBV5-1
j_gene: TRBJ2-1

CDR3aa: CASSSPGQGNYEQYF
CDR3nt: TGTGCCAGCAGCTCACCGGGACAGGGCAACTACGAGCAGTACTTC
d_gene: TRBD1
abundance: -
v_gene: TRBV7-9
j_gene: TRBJ2-7

CDR3aa: CASSLAWGEGSPLHF
CDR3nt: TGCGCCAGCAGCTTGGCGTGGGGGGAGGGCTCACCCCTCCACTTT
d_gene: -
abundance: -
v_gene: TRBV5-1
j_gene: TRBJ1-6

CDR3aa: CASSLPGPTYGYTF
CDR3nt: TGTGCCAGCAGCTTGCCGGGACCGACCTATGGCTACACCTTC
d_gene: -
abundance: -
v_gene: TRBV5-8
j_gene: TRBJ1-2

CDR3aa: CASSLEQEDAPLHF
CDR3nt: TGTGCCAGCAGCTTGGAACAGGAGGACGCACCCCTCCACTTT
d_gene: -
abundance: -
v_gene: TRBV11-3
j_gene: TRBJ1-6

CDR3aa: CASSLGLAGSYNEQFF
CDR3nt: TGTGCCAGCAGCTTGGGACTAGCGGGATCCTACAATGAGCAGTTCTTC
d_gene: TRBD2
abundance: -
v_gene: TRBV5-5
j_gene: TRBJ2-1

CDR3aa: CASSQETAYNEQFF
CDR3nt: TGCGCCAGCAGCCAAGAGACTGCTTACAATGAGCAGTTCTTC
d_gene: -
abundance: -
v_gene: TRBV4-1
j_gene: TRBJ2-1

CDR3aa: CAWGRGRTNTEAFF
CDR3nt: TGTGCCTGGGGGAGAGGCAGGACGAACACTGAAGCTTTCTTT
d_gene: -
abundance: -
v_gene: TRBV30
j_gene: TRBJ1-1

CDR3aa: CASSLVERGLNYEQYF
CDR3nt: TGTGCCAGCAGCTTAGTCGAGCGGGGGTTAAACTACGAGCAGTACTTC
d_gene: TRBD2
abundance: once
v_gene: TRBV11-2
j_gene: TRBJ2-7

CDR3aa: CASTGTSGEETQYF
CDR3nt: TGTGCCAGCACGGGGACTAGCGGGGAAGAGACCCAGTACTTC
d_gene: TRBD2
abundance: once
v_gene: TRBV7-2
j_gene: TRBJ2-5

CDR3aa: CAWRRDTKPNYGYTF
CDR3nt: TGTGCCTGGAGAAGGGACACCAAACCGAACTATGGCTACACCTTC
d_gene: -
abundance: -
v_gene: TRBV30
j_gene: TRBJ1-2

CDR3aa: CASSYRIGAATYGYTF
CDR3nt: TGTGCCAGCAGTTACCGGATCGGGGCCGCCACCTATGGCTACACCTTC
d_gene: -
abundance: -
v_gene: TRBV6-6
j_gene: TRBJ1-2

CDR3aa: CASSRYRGSTEAFF
CDR3nt: TGTGCCAGCAGCCGCTACAGGGGTAGCACTGAAGCTTTCTTT
d_gene: TRBD1
abundance: once
v_gene: TRBV11-2
j_gene: TRBJ1-1

CDR3aa: CASLGQGASDTQYF
CDR3nt: TGTGCCAGCCTTGGACAGGGGGCCTCAGATACGCAGTATTTT
d_gene: TRBD1
abundance: once
v_gene: TRBV25-1
j_gene: TRBJ2-3

CDR3aa: CASSECGDIECSYEQYF
CDR3nt: TGTGCCAGCAGTGAATGCGGGGACATCGAATGCTCCTACGAGCAGTACTTC
d_gene: -
abundance: -
v_gene: TRBV25-1
j_gene: TRBJ2-7

CDR3aa: CASSLGGLGAKNIQYF
CDR3nt: TGTGCCAGCAGCTTGGGGGGGCTCGGGGCCAAAAACATTCAGTACTTC
d_gene: -
abundance: -
v_gene: TRBV7-9
j_gene: TRBJ2-4

CDR3aa: CASSFIPDKSLNYGYTF
CDR3nt: TGTGCCAGCAGCTTTATCCCCGACAAATCCCTTAACTATGGCTACACCTTC
d_gene: -
abundance: once
v_gene: TRBV7-9
j_gene: TRBJ1-2